This TCR beta chain was sequenced during a study of blood T cell repertoires in COVID-19. In the study overall: Acute and convalescent COVID-19 samples came from the United States, Italy and Spain.

Clones were read by immunoSEQ multiplex PCR, and TCRdb kept only the in-frame ones, dropping some. This sample has 150,000 to 200,000 clones, with 85% found just once. The source of this sequence is a human donor with acute or convalescent COVID-19. The donor label of this sample is uncertain. The material sequenced was peripheral blood.

The DNA for the CDR3 is TGTGCCAGCTCACCACCGGTTCAGGGGATCGGGGAGCTGTTTTTT. This codes for CASSPPVQGIGELFF. The rearrangement joins TRBV18 to TRBJ2-2; TRBD1 might be the D (6 bases). Per germline, CDR1 KGHSH and CDR2 LQKENI. V was clipped by 0 bases and J by 7 bases, with 12 bases between them. The CDR3 is 15 residues long.